This TCR beta chain came from a study of human T cells and chemical hapten exposure. At the level of the study: Researchers reported sensitizing a roughly 2 cm by roughly 2 cm upper inner arm skin site with 2% DPC. Mainly, slight library volume differences in the pool made TCR yields vary. General study results and limits: Alopecia in the donors means their immune response may deviate from healthy people's.

The CDR3 contains 15 residues. Trimming removed 5 bases at V and 8 bases at J, with 17 bases between. From germline, CDR1 is SGHRS and CDR2 YFSETQ. This clonotype was picked up a small number of times. What it binds is not known. In TCRdb, the RACE reads were re-called with MiXCR into one record per CDR3 protein. The sample lists roughly 200,000 distinct CDR3 sequences, around 24% occurring once. Time point indicated: patch test 1, 2 weeks after DPC sensitization. Treatment meaning: therapeutic diphenylcyclopropenone sensitization with weekly scalp DPC. Staff drew blood before applying each patch test. This specimen consisted of whole blood, obtained in connection with sensitization to the hapten diphenylcyclopropenone (DPC). The receptor's source is a woman between 50 and 59 years old with alopecia areata. Some clones in this sample may be carry-over from other donors' samples. V and J are TRBV5-1 and TRBJ1-6; maybe TRBD1 (6 bases). This CDR3 is CASRGHSEEDSPLHF. In DNA, the CDR3 is TGCGCCAGCAGGGGACATTCCGAAGAAGATTCACCCCTCCACTTT.